This T cell receptor (beta chain) was observed in a study of blood T cells in healthy people across ages. V was trimmed by 0 bases and J by 1 base, leaving 12 bases between them. Germline assignment: CDR1 MGHRA and CDR2 YSYEKL. The CDR3 consists of 16 residues. This clonotype is a singleton in its sample. The second PCR ran about 6 to 12 cycles with a sample-barcoded 5' primer and J-beta primers. TCRdb independently ran MiXCR on the 5' RACE reads; one entry per CDR3 protein. The table records approximately 2,000,000 distinct CDR3 sequences, 35% to 50% of them present only once. The extraction recovered at least 5 micrograms of total RNA per sample.

The clonotype comes from a human donor in good health. Sequencing used blood. The chain links TRBV4-1 to TRBJ1-2; possible D gene TRBD1, 6 bases. CDR3 DNA: TGCGCCAGCAGCCAAGATGGAACAGGGATTAACTATGGCTACACCTTC. Translating gives CASSQDGTGINYGYTF.